This T cell receptor (beta chain) was identified during a study of T cell responses to AZD1222 COVID-19 vaccine. TCRdb keeps only in-frame clones here, not all; method: immunoSEQ multiplex PCR. This table holds about 160,000 clones, approximately 91% found once. Germline CDR1 SGHTA, CDR2 FQGNSA. V lost 1 base and J lost 2, with 9 bases in between. The CDR3 contains 14 residues. In this sample, this clone turned up once. Specimen: peripheral blood, collected on day 0 of AZD1222 vaccination. The chain is built from TRBV7-2 and TRBJ2-7; tentative D call: TRBD1 (6 bases). The TCR sequence derives from an adult in good health. This chain's CDR3 is CASSLVPGAYEQYF. The CDR3 DNA reads TGTGCCAGCAGCTTAGTTCCAGGGGCCTACGAGCAGTACTTC.